This TCR beta chain was captured by sequencing in a study of blood T cell repertoires in COVID-19. CDR1 and CDR2 from the germline V gene are SGHNT and YYREEE (reference sequence). Germline trimming cut 4 bases from V and 1 base from J; bases unmatched to any gene: 8. The CDR3 consists of 16 residues. Some clones are missing from TCRdb's copy, which holds only in-frame ones; the method was immunoSEQ multiplex PCR. This repertoire shows fewer than 400,000 clones, 90% found once; its top ten account for under 3.5%. The sequencing input was peripheral blood. The clonotype comes from a woman aged 25-40 years with COVID-19, enrolled during active disease. The chain combines TRBV5-4 with TRBJ1-2, with 9 bases that match TRBD1. The CDR3 bases are TGTGCCAGCAGCGTCAGGACAGGGGATATTAACTATGGCTACACCTTC. Residues: CASSVRTGDINYGYTF.